Each of the 4 T cell receptor beta chains below was sequenced from the same sample in a study of shared clonotypes between healthy human individuals. This table comes from immunoSEQ multiplex PCR, and its TCRdb copy is limited to in-frame clones, with some not included. Of about 110,000 clones in the sample, roughly 70% were seen once. Sequencing was done on a sample of memory CD8+ T cells sorted from blood. The subset: CD45RO+ cells pooled with CCR7-negative TemRA cells. Receptor source: a woman under 40 in good health.

This clone turned up a few times. The chain carries TRBV14 and TRBJ2-2; TRBD1 might be the D (5 bases). The CDR3 is 16 amino acids. Per the germline V gene, CDR1 is SGHDN and CDR2 is FVKESK. Between the trimmed V and J ends, which lost 1 base and 7 bases, there was a span of 16 bases. CDR3 DNA sequence: TGTGCCAGCAGCCAAGTACCGGCAGTAACAGGCGGGGAGCTGTTTTTT. Translation gives CASSQVPAVTGGELFF.

This clone was seen a few times. This chain uses TRBV7-6 with TRBJ1-4; TRBD1 agrees at 10 bases. Germline V lookup: CDR1 SGHVS, CDR2 FNYEAQ. The CDR3 loop spans 16 amino acids. Trimming cost V 5 bases and J 7 bases; bases outside gene matches: 10. CDR3 sequence: CASSQTSDRGLEKLFF. CDR3 DNA sequence: TGTGCCAGCAGCCAAACCTCCGACAGGGGGCTTGAAAAACTGTTTTTT.

The chain carries TRBV18 and TRBJ2-7, with TRBD1 as a possible D gene (6 bases). The length of the CDR3 is 14 residues. CDR1 KGHSH and CDR2 LQKENI come from the germline V gene. With 2 bases removed from V and 7 bases from J, the gap between germline ends came to 15 bases. In DNA, the CDR3 is TGTGCCAGCTCACCATCGGGGCAGGGGCGAGAGCAGTACTTC. It translates to CASSPSGQGREQYF. Full variable domain (outside the CDR3, taken from reference TRBV18 and TRBJ2-7): NAGVMQNPRHLVRRRGQEARLRCSPMKGHSHVYWYRQLPEEGLKFMVYLQKENIIDESGMPKERFSAEFPKEGPSILRIQQVVRGDSAAYFCASSPSGQGREQYFGPGTRLTVT.

J is TRBJ1-6 and V is TRBV6-1, with a tentative D call TRBD1 (6 bases). Trimming shortened V by 3 bases and J by 7 bases, and 13 bases separated the two germline ends. Per germline, CDR1 MNHNS and CDR2 SASEGT. This CDR3 spans 15 amino acids. The CDR3 sequence: CASSDRPTGNSPLHF. CDR3 sequence (DNA): TGTGCCAGCAGTGATCGCCCCACAGGGAATTCACCCCTCCACTTT.